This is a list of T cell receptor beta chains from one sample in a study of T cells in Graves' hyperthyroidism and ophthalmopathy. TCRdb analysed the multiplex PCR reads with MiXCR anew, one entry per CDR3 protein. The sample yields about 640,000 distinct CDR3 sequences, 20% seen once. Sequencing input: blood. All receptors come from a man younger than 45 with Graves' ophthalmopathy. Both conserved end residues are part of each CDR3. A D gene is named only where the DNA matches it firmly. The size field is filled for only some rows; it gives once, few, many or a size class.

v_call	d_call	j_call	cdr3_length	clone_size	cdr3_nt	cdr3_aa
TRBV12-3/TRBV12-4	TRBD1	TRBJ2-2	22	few	TGTGCCAGCAGCCCCCGGGACAGGGGGCTGATCGGACTAGCGTCGAACACCGGGGAGCTGTTTTTT	CASSPRDRGLIGLASNTGELFF
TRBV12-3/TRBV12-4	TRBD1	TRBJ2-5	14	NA	TGTGCCAGCAGGGGGGGGACAGGGGGGGAGACCCAGTACTTC	CASRGGTGGETQYF
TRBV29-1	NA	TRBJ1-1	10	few	TGCACGATCGCGGAGGGTGAAGCTTTCTTT	CTIAEGEAFF
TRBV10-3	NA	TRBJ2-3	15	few	TGTGCCATCAGTGTGACCCGGGGGAGCACAGATACGCAGTATTTT	CAISVTRGSTDTQYF
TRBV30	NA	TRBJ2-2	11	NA	TGTGCCTGGGTCCTGACCGGGGAGCTGTTTTTT	CAWVLTGELFF
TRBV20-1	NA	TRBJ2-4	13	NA	TGCAGTGGGACACCGGGACTTTCAAACATTCAGTACTTC	CSGTPGLSNIQYF
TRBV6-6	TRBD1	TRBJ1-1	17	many	TGTGCCAGCAGTTACGGACAGGGTATTGGGGCGTCCACTGAAGCTTTCTTT	CASSYGQGIGASTEAFF
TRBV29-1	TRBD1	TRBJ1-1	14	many	TGCAGCGTTGACAAAGGACAGGGGAACACTGAAGCTTTCTTT	CSVDKGQGNTEAFF
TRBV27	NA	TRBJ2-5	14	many	TGTGCCAGCAGTCCTTACAGGGCTCCGGAGACCCAGTACTTC	CASSPYRAPETQYF
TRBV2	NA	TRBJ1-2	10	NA	TGTGCCACCTTCTCTGTTGGCTACACCTTC	CATFSVGYTF
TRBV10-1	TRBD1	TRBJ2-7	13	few	TGCGCCAGCATGACAGGGTTTTTTTGCGAGCAGTACTTC	CASMTGFFCEQYF
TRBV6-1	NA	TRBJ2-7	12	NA	TGTGCCAGCAGGGCGGGCCCCTACGAGCAGTACTTC	CASRAGPYEQYF
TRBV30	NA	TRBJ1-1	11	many	TGTGCCGGAACAATAGGGACTTGGGCTTTCTTT	CAGTIGTWAFF
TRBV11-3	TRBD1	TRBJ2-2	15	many	TGTGCCAGCAGCACGGGACAGGCGAACACCGGGGAGCTGTTTTTT	CASSTGQANTGELFF
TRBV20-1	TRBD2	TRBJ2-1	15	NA	TGCAGTGCTAGGGGTAGCGGGAGCTCCTACAATGGGCAGTTCTTC	CSARGSGSSYNGQFF
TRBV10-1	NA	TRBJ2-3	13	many	TGCGCCAGCAGTGTATCACAGGGCGATACGCAGTATTTT	CASSVSQGDTQYF
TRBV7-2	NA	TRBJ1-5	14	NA	TGTGCCAGCAGCTCACCGGGGGGAGAACAGCCCCAGCATTTT	CASSSPGGEQPQHF
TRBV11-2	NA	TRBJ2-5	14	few	TGTGCCAGCAGCTTAAGGACTAACCAAGAGACCCAGTACTTC	CASSLRTNQETQYF
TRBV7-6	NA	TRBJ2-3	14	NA	TGTGCCAGCAGCTTGGCACCGGCCACAGATACGCAGTATTTT	CASSLAPATDTQYF
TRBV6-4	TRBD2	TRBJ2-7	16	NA	TGTGCCAGCAGTGACTGGGGGACTAGCGGGAGGTACGAGCAGTACTTC	CASSDWGTSGRYEQYF
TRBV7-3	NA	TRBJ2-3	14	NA	TGTGCCAGCAGTCTAGGCGGAACCACAGATACGCAGTATTTT	CASSLGGTTDTQYF
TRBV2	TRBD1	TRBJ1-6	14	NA	TGTGCCAGCAGCCGACAGGGGTCGAATTCACCCCTCCACTTT	CASSRQGSNSPLHF
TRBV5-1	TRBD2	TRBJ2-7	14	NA	TGCGCCAGCAGCTTCCTCGCGGGAGATGACGAGCAGTACTTC	CASSFLAGDDEQYF
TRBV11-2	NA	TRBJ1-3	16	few	TGTGCCAGCAGCTTAGTTGAGGGGGACGCGGGAAACACCATATATTTT	CASSLVEGDAGNTIYF
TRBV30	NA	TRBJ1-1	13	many	TGTGCCTGGACAGGTAACATGAACACTGAAGCTTTCTTT	CAWTGNMNTEAFF
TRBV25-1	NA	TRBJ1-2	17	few	TGTGCCAGCAGTGAATCGGCGCAGGCCCCAAGGGGATATGGCTACACCTTC	CASSESAQAPRGYGYTF
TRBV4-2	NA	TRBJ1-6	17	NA	TGTGCCAGCAGCCAAGATCTAAGGAATGTCCCTAATTCACCCCTCCACTTT	CASSQDLRNVPNSPLHF
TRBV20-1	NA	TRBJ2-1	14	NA	TGCAGTGCTATCCCGGGTCCCACTTACAATGAGCAGTTCTTC	CSAIPGPTYNEQFF
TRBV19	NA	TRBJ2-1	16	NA	TGTGCCAGTAGTACTCCGGGGGAGAGCTCCTACAATGAGCAGTTCTTC	CASSTPGESSYNEQFF
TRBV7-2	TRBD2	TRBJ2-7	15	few	TGTGCCAGCAACCCCCTCGGGACTAGCGGCTACGAGCAGTACTTC	CASNPLGTSGYEQYF
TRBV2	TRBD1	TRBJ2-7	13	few	TGTGCCAGCTTGGGACAGGGCTCCTACGAGCAGTACTTC	CASLGQGSYEQYF
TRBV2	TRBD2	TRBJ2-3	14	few	TGTGCCAGCCAGTTAGCGGGAAAGACAGATACGCAGTATTTT	CASQLAGKTDTQYF
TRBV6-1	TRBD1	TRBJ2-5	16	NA	TGTGCCAGCAGCTCTCCCAGGACAGGGGTGCGAGAGACCCAGTACTTC	CASSSPRTGVRETQYF
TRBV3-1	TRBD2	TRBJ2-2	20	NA	TGTGCCAGCAGCCCCTACAGGGGATCGGGACTAGCGGCGAACACCGGGGAGCTGTTTTTT	CASSPYRGSGLAANTGELFF
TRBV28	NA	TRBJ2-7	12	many	TGCGCCAGCAGCTTTTGGGGTTACGAGCAGTACTTC	CASSFWGYEQYF
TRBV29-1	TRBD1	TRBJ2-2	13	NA	TGCAGCGTTGGAGGGGGCGCGACCGGGGAGCTGTTTTTT	CSVGGGATGELFF
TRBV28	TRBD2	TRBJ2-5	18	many	TGTGCCAGCAGTTTCATAGGTTTGCGGGAGAGGAGGCAAGAGACCCAGTACTTC	CASSFIGLRERRQETQYF
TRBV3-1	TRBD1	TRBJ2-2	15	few	TGTGCCAGCAGCCAAAGGACAGGGCCAACCGGGGAGCTGTTTTTT	CASSQRTGPTGELFF
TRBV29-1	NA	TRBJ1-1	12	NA	TGCAGCGTTCAGGGCGGGGTCACTGAAGCTTTCTTT	CSVQGGVTEAFF
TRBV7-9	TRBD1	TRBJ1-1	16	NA	TGTGCCAGCAGCCTAGGGGGGACAGGGAGAAACACTGAAGCTTTCTTT	CASSLGGTGRNTEAFF
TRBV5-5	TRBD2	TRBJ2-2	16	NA	TGTGCCAGCAGCTCGGGACTAGCGGGAGCTGTCGGGGAGCTGTTTTTT	CASSSGLAGAVGELFF